This T cell receptor beta chain was obtained from a study of cytomegalovirus exposure and HLA in healthy donors. V was pared by 4 bases and J by 13 bases, with 17 bases between. There are 13 residues in the CDR3. Per germline, CDR1 GTSNPN and CDR2 SVGIG (reference sequence). A multiplex PCR was run with 60 Vbeta primers and 13 Jbeta primers. Per the authors' pipeline: In a later analysis, of about 80 million unique beta chains, around 9.9 million appeared in at least two donors. Only in-frame clones appear in the TCRdb table, and some are missing; sequencing was by immunoSEQ multiplex PCR. V, J and clone size derive from that table, while D and trimming were established from the DNA sequence. The table lists roughly 200,000 clones, over 70% of them singletons.

The chain carries TRBV30 and TRBJ1-6; D is unresolved. The TCR sequence derives from a male donor in good health and CMV-seronegative. Sequencing was done on a sample of PBMCs. Here the CDR3 reads CAWNGGPAVPLHF. In DNA, the CDR3 is TGTGCCTGGAACGGCGGTCCCGCAGTCCCCCTCCACTTT.